The source of this T cell receptor (beta chain) is a study of cytomegalovirus exposure and HLA in healthy donors. Across the whole study: A later analysis reported the 90 to 150 validation repertoires used the same platform as the 666 first-cohort repertoires.

Study conclusions and caveats: Reports described diagnosis of cytomegalovirus status by the classifier as highly specific and sensitive. Around 160 TCR beta chains were listed as cytomegalovirus-associated. The tendency of first-cohort TCR clusters to co-occur in the 120 or so validation repertoires emerged from a later analysis.

Sequencing was performed with immunoSEQ multiplex PCR; in TCRdb, only in-frame clones are kept and a portion is missing. This table holds approximately 300,000 clones, 86% found once. V was cut by 7 bases and J by 0 bases, with 10 bases left in between. The V gene's germline CDR1 is MNHNS and CDR2 SASEGT. The CDR3 totals 15 residues. Regarding this clone: Its specificity is unknown.

This rearrangement joins TRBV6-1 to TRBJ2-6; the D is unclear. This TCR came from a young woman in good health and CMV-seronegative. Sequences were obtained from PBMCs. Here the CDR3 DNA reads TGTGCCAGCAAAATGGGCGACTCTGGGGCCAACGTCCTGACTTTC. This gives the protein CASKMGDSGANVLTF.